This is a list of T cell receptor beta chains from one sample in a study of OX40 agonist ivuxolimab in advanced cancers. The method was immunoSEQ multiplex PCR; TCRdb's version includes in-frame clones alone and lacks a portion of them. The table has around 100,000 clones, 85% to 90% seen once; the top ten hold around 1.5%. The sample was CD4+ or CD8+ T cells sorted from blood, taken in a trial of the OX40 agonist ivuxolimab. The receptor set was obtained from an adult with an advanced solid tumor such as melanoma, head and neck, liver or kidney cancer. CDR3s include the opening cysteine and the closing phenylalanine or tryptophan. D genes are given only for firm matches. The listing skips clone size in some rows; elsewhere it reads once, few, many or a size class.

J,size,V,D,DNA,CDR3
TRBJ1-5,.,TRBV19,.,TGTGCCAGTAGTCCCCCGGACAGACGAATTAGCAATCAGCCCCAGCATTTT,CASSPPDRRISNQPQHF
TRBJ2-7,.,TRBV7-2,TRBD1,TGTGCCAGCAGCCCCCGGGACAGGGGGCTCTACTACGAGCAGTACTTC,CASSPRDRGLYYEQYF
TRBJ2-6,few,TRBV2,TRBD1,TGTGCCAGCGGGCAGGGGGAATTCTCTGGGGCCAACGTCCTGACTTTC,CASGQGEFSGANVLTF
TRBJ2-3,.,TRBV5-6,TRBD2,TGTGCCAGCAGCCGACTAGCGGGGGACACAGATACGCAGTATTTT,CASSRLAGDTDTQYF
TRBJ1-5,.,TRBV6-6,.,TGTGCCAGCAGTTACGGCGCTAGCAATCAGCCCCAGCATTTT,CASSYGASNQPQHF
TRBJ2-1,few,TRBV6-5,TRBD2,TGTGCCAGCAGTTACTCCGCTAGCGGGAGACAGAATGAGCAGTTCTTC,CASSYSASGRQNEQFF
TRBJ2-1,once,TRBV6-4,TRBD1,TGTGCCAGCCAGGGGGACAGCTACAATGAGCAGTTCTTC,CASQGDSYNEQFF
TRBJ2-3,.,TRBV6-5,.,TGTGCCAGCAATCGGGACGCCTTCACAGATACGCAGTATTTT,CASNRDAFTDTQYF
TRBJ1-3,.,TRBV4-3,.,TGCGCCAGCAGCCAAGATAGGGCCTCGAGCTCTGGAAACACCATATATTTT,CASSQDRASSSGNTIYF
TRBJ1-2,.,TRBV15,.,TGTGCCACCAGCAGAGATCGCGGTGGCTACACCTTC,CATSRDRGGYTF
TRBJ1-3,.,TRBV9,.,TGTGCCAGCAGCGAACAGGGATCAGGAAACACCATATATTTT,CASSEQGSGNTIYF
TRBJ2-7,.,TRBV20-1,.,TGCAGTGCCCTGAGCTCCTACGAGCAGTACTTC,CSALSSYEQYF
TRBJ1-2,.,TRBV2,TRBD1,TGTGCCAGCAGCCCCTCGGGACAGACTTACTATGGCTACACCTTC,CASSPSGQTYYGYTF
TRBJ2-7,.,TRBV5-1,.,TGCGCCAGCAGCTTGGAATACGAGCAGTACTTC,CASSLEYEQYF
TRBJ1-6,once,TRBV5-1,.,TGCGCCAGCAGCTTGGCAGGGAGCTCCTATAATTCACCCCTCCACTTT,CASSLAGSSYNSPLHF
TRBJ1-5,few,TRBV2,TRBD1,TGTGCCAGCAGATTGACAGGGGAGGCTCAGCCCCAGCATTTT,CASRLTGEAQPQHF